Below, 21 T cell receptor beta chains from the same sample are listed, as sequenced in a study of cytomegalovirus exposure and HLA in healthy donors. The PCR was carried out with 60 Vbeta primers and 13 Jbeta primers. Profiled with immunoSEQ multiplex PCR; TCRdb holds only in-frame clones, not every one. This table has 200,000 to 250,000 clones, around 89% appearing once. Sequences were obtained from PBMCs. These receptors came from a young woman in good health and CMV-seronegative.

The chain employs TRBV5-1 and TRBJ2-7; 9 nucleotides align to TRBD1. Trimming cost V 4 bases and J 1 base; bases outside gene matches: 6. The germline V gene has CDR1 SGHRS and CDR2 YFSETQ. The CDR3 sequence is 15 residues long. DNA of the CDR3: TGCGCCAGCAGCCACGGACAGGGGAGATCCTACGAGCAGTACTTC. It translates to CASSHGQGRSYEQYF.

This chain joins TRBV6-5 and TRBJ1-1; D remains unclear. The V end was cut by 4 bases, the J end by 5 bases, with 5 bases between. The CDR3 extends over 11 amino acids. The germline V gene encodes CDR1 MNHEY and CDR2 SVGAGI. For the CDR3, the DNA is TGTGCCAGCAGTTTCGGTACTGAAGCTTTCTTT. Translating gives CASSFGTEAFF.

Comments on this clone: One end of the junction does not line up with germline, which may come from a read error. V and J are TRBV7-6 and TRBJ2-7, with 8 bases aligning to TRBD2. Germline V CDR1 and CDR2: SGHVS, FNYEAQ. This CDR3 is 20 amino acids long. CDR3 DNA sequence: TGTGCCGGCAGCTTCGGATCGGGTAGCGGGACCCGAGCTGGCCCCTACGAGCAGTACTTC. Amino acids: CAGSFGSGSGTRAGPYEQYF.

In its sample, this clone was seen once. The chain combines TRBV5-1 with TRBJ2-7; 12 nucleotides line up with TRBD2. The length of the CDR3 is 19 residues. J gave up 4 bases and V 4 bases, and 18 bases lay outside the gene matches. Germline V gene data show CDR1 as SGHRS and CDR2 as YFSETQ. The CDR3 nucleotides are TGCGCCAGCAGCCCGTCTGTATCTAGCGGGAGGGCCGGGGAGTACGAGCAGTACTTC. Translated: CASSPSVSSGRAGEYEQYF.

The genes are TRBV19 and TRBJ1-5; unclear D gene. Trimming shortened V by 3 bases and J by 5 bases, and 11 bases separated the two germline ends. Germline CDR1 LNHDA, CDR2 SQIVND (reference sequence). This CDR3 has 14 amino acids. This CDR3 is CASSIASTYQPQHF. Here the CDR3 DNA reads TGTGCCAGTAGTATTGCTAGCACATATCAGCCCCAGCATTTT. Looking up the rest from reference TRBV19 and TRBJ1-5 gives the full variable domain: DGGITQSPKYLFRKEGQNVTLSCEQNLNHDAMYWYRQDPGQGLRLIYYSQIVNDFQKGDIAEGYSVSREKKESFPLTVTSAQKNPTAFYLCASSIASTYQPQHFGDGTRLSIL.

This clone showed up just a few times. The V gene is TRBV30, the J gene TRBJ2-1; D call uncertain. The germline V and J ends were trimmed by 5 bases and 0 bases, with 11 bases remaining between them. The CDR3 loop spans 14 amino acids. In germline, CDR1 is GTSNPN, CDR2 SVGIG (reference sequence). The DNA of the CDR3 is TGTGCCTGGGGTACAGAAAACTCCTACAATGAGCAGTTCTTC. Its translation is CAWGTENSYNEQFF.

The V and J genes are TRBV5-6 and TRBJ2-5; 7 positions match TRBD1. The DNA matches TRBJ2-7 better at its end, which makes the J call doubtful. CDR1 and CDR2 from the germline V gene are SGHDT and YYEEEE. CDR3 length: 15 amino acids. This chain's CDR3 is CASSLMTGNSYEQYF. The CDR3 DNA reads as TGTGCCAGCAGCCTAATGACAGGGAATTCCTACGAGCAGTACTTC.

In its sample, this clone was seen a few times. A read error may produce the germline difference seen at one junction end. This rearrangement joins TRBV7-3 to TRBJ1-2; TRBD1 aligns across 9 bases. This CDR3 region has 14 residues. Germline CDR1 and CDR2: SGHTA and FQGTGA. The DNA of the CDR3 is TGCGCCAGCAGCCAGGACAGGGGCGGCTATGGCTACACCTTC. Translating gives CASSQDRGGYGYTF.

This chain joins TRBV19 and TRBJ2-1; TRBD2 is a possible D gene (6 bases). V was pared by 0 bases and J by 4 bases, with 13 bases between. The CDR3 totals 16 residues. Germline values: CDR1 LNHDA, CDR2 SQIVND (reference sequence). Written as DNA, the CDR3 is TGTGCCAGTAGTATAGATGGGGCGGGGAATTACAATGAGCAGTTCTTC. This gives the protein CASSIDGAGNYNEQFF. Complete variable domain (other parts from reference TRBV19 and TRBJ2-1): DGGITQSPKYLFRKEGQNVTLSCEQNLNHDAMYWYRQDPGQGLRLIYYSQIVNDFQKGDIAEGYSVSREKKESFPLTVTSAQKNPTAFYLCASSIDGAGNYNEQFFGPGTRLTVL.

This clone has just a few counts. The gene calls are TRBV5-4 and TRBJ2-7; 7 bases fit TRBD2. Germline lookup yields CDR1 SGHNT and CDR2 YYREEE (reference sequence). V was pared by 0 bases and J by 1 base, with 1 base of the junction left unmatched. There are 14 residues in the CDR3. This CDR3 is CASSLEAGSYEQYF. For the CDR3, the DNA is TGTGCCAGCAGCTTGGAAGCGGGGTCCTACGAGCAGTACTTC.

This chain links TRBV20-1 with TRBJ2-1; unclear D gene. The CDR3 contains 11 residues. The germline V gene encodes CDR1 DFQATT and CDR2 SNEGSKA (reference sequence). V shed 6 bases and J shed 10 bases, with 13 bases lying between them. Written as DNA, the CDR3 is TGCAGTGCCCCCCGGGTTTACGAGCAGTTCTTC. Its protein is CSAPRVYEQFF.

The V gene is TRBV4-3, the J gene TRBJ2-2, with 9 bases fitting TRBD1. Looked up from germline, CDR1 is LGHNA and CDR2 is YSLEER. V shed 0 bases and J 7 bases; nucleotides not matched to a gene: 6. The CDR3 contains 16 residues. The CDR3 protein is CASSQDTGGRDGELFF. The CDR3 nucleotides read TGCGCCAGCAGCCAAGATACAGGGGGCAGGGACGGGGAGCTGTTTTTT.

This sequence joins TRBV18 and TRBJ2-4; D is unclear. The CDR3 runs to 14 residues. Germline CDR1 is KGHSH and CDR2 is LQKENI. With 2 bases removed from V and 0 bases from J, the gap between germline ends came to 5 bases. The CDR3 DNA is TGTGCCAGCTCACCAGGCCAAGCCAAAAACATTCAGTACTTC. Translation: CASSPGQAKNIQYF.

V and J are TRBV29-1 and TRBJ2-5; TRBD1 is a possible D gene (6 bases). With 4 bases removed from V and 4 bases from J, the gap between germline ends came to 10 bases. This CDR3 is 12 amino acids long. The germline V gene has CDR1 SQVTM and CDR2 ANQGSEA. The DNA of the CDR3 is TGCAGCGTTGGAGGGGGTGGAGAGACCCAGTACTTC. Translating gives CSVGGGGETQYF.

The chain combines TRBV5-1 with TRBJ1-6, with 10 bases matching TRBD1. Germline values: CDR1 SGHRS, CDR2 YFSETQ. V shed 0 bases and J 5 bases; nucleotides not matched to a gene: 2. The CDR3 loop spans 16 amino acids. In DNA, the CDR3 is TGCGCCAGCAGCTTGGGACAGGGGGCGAATAATTCACCCCTCCACTTT. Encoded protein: CASSLGQGANNSPLHF.

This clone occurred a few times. This CDR3 reads CASRLQGAITEAFF. CDR3 bases: TGTGCCAGCAGGCTCCAGGGGGCGATCACTGAAGCTTTCTTT. This rearrangement joins TRBV6-1 to TRBJ1-1; 8 bases are a match to TRBD1. There are 14 residues in the CDR3. Germline trimming cut 6 bases from V and 4 bases from J; bases unmatched to any gene: 7. Germline lookup yields CDR1 MNHNS and CDR2 SASEGT.

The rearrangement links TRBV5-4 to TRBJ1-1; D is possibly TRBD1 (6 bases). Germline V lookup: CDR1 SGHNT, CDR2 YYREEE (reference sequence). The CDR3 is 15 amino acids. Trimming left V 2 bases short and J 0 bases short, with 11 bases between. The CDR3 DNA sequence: TGTGCCAGCAGCTTATTCGACAGGCTGAACACTGAAGCTTTCTTT. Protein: CASSLFDRLNTEAFF.

CDR3 DNA: TGCGCCAGCAGCTTGGGCAGGACTTCCTACGAGCAGTACTTC. Amino acids: CASSLGRTSYEQYF. This chain links TRBV5-1 with TRBJ2-7; D is perhaps TRBD2 (5 bases). The CDR3 runs to 14 residues. Trimming pared 0 bases from V and 1 base from J, leaving 8 bases between. CDR1 and CDR2 (germline): SGHRS, YFSETQ.

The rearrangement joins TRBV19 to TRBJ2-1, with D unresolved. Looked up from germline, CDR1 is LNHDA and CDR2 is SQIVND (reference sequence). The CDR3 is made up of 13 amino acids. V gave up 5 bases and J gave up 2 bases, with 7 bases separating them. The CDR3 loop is CASSLGPYNEQFF. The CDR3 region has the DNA TGTGCCAGTAGTTTGGGCCCCTACAATGAGCAGTTCTTC.

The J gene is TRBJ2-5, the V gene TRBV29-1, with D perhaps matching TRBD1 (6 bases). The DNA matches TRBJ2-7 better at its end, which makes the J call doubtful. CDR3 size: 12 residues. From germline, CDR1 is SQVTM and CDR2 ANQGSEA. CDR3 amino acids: CSADTGSYEQYF. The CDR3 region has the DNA TGCAGCGCCGACACAGGGTCCTACGAGCAGTACTTC.

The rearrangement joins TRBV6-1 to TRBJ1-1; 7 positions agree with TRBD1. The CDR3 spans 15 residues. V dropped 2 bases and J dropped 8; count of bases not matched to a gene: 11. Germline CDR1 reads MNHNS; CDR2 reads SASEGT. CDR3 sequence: CASSERTGGKVEAFF. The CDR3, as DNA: TGTGCCAGCAGTGAACGGACAGGCGGGAAAGTCGAAGCTTTCTTT.